These T cell receptor beta chains were read from a single sample in a study of CD8 T cells in Susac syndrome. TCRdb passed the immunoSEQ multiplex PCR reads through MiXCR, listing each CDR3 protein once. The table shows about 240,000 distinct CDR3 sequences, with 90% to 97% occurring only once. Sample: CD4+ T cells from PBMCs. Receptors originate from a human donor with Susac syndrome. Each CDR3 is given with its conserved first and last residue. Fields, in order: J gene, V gene, clone size, D gene, CDR3 DNA, CDR3 protein. A D gene is named only where the DNA matches it firmly. Size is stated for part of the rows, as once, few or many counts, or as a class when the clone is expanded.

>TRBJ2-5|TRBV7-9|NA|NA
TGTGCCAGCAGCCGACCTCCTATCGGAAATGAGACCCAGTACTTC
CASSRPPIGNETQYF
>TRBJ1-5|TRBV5-1|NA|TRBD1
TGCGCCAGCAGCTTGGAAGGACAGGGAGTCGGACAGCCCCAGCATTTT
CASSLEGQGVGQPQHF
>TRBJ2-7|TRBV18|NA|TRBD2
TGTGCCAGCTCACCTGGCGGGACTAGCGGGAGTTACGAGCAGTACTTC
CASSPGGTSGSYEQYF
>TRBJ2-5|TRBV30|NA|NA
TGTGCCTGGAGACGTAGAGAGACCCAGTACTTC
CAWRRRETQYF
>TRBJ2-3|TRBV9|NA|TRBD1
TGTGCCAGCAAAGGGGGCAGGACAGATACGCAGTATTTT
CASKGGRTDTQYF
>TRBJ2-2|TRBV29-1|NA|NA
TGCAGCGCCGGACAGCCCACTACCGGGGAGCTGTTTTTT
CSAGQPTTGELFF
>TRBJ1-1|TRBV29-1|NA|NA
TGCAGCGCTGACAACCTTGAAGCTTTCTTT
CSADNLEAFF
>TRBJ1-4|TRBV6-6|NA|TRBD1
TGTGCCAGCAGTTACCGGACAGGGGGAGAAAAACTGTTTTTT
CASSYRTGGEKLFF
>TRBJ2-1|TRBV29-1|NA|NA
TGCAGCGTTGACAGCTTTGTAGGGGCCACGTTCTTC
CSVDSFVGATFF
>TRBJ1-5|TRBV6-2/TRBV6-3|NA|NA
TGTGCCAGCAGTTACGGGGGGACTTCCCCTCAGCCCCAGCATTTT
CASSYGGTSPQPQHF
>TRBJ1-1|TRBV29-1|NA|NA
TGCAGCGTCGCTGGGCCGCCGGAAGCTTTCTTT
CSVAGPPEAFF
>TRBJ2-6|TRBV12-3/TRBV12-4|few|NA
TGTGCCAGCAGTAACTCTGGGGCCAACGTCCTGACTTTC
CASSNSGANVLTF
>TRBJ2-1|TRBV12-5|NA|TRBD2
TGTGCTAGTGGTTTGGTGGTAGGGAGGGCCTACAATGAGCAGTTCTTC
CASGLVVGRAYNEQFF
>TRBJ1-4|TRBV20-1|NA|NA
TGCAGTGCTAGAAGCAGGGTGGGGATTAATGAAAAACTGTTTTTT
CSARSRVGINEKLFF
>TRBJ2-1|TRBV11-1|NA|NA
TGTGCCAGCGGGAAAAGGGGCGATGAGCAGTTCTTC
CASGKRGDEQFF
>TRBJ1-2|TRBV5-4|NA|NA
TGTGCCAGCAGCTTTGGACCGACGTCGGGTGGCTACACCTTC
CASSFGPTSGGYTF
>TRBJ2-1|TRBV7-2|NA|TRBD1
TGTGCCAGCAGCTTTCACGGACAGGGCGATGTGCAGTTCTTC
CASSFHGQGDVQFF
>TRBJ2-4|TRBV20-1|NA|NA
TGCAGTGCCATCAGTGAAGCAGCCAAAAACATTCAGTACTTC
CSAISEAAKNIQYF
>TRBJ1-1|TRBV6-5|NA|NA
TGTGCCAGCAGTTACAAGGGTTACACTGAAGCTTTCTTT
CASSYKGYTEAFF
>TRBJ1-2|TRBV13|NA|TRBD1
TGTGCCAGCAGCGCGAACAGGGGATTCTATGGCTACACCTTC
CASSANRGFYGYTF
>TRBJ2-2|TRBV9|NA|TRBD1
TGTGCCAGCAGCGTAGTTGGACAGGGTGACGGGGAGCTGTTTTTT
CASSVVGQGDGELFF
>TRBJ2-7|TRBV23-1|NA|NA
TGCGCCAGCAGTCACGGGGCCCGCTACGAGCAGTACTTC
CASSHGARYEQYF
>TRBJ1-1|TRBV4-2|NA|NA
TGTGCCAGCAGCCAACTTAACGGACCCGGTGGGACTGAAGCTTTCTTT
CASSQLNGPGGTEAFF
>TRBJ2-7|TRBV15|NA|NA
TGTGCCACCAGCAGAGATAGCAGGGTGGGGGACGAGCAGTACTTC
CATSRDSRVGDEQYF
>TRBJ2-2|TRBV20-1|NA|TRBD2
TGCAGTGCCTGGACTAGCGGGAGGTCCGGGGAGCTGTTTTTT
CSAWTSGRSGELFF
>TRBJ1-1|TRBV21-1|NA|NA
TGTGCCAGCAGCAAAATGGCCATACCGGGACACCTGAACACTGAAGCTTTCTTT
CASSKMAIPGHLNTEAFF
>TRBJ2-7|TRBV7-9|NA|TRBD1
TGTGCCAGCAGCTCGCCCCACGGGACAGGGGACTACGAGCAGTACTTC
CASSSPHGTGDYEQYF
>TRBJ2-3|TRBV5-4|NA|TRBD2
TGTGCCAGCAGCTTGGGTAGCGGGTTAACAGATACGCAGTATTTT
CASSLGSGLTDTQYF
>TRBJ2-4|TRBV25-1|once|TRBD1
TGTGCCAGCAGTGCGCGAGAACAGGGGATCATAGCCAAAAACATTCAGTACTTC
CASSAREQGIIAKNIQYF
>TRBJ2-3|TRBV4-2|NA|TRBD2
TGTGCCAGCAGCCATCCTGAGACTAGCGGGGCTGTATCTAGCACAGATACGCAGTATTTT
CASSHPETSGAVSSTDTQYF
>TRBJ2-3|TRBV4-2|NA|TRBD2
TGTGCCAGCAGCCAATCGACTAGCGGAAGCACAGATACGCAGTATTTT
CASSQSTSGSTDTQYF
>TRBJ1-5|TRBV20-1|once|NA
TGCAGTGCTAGTCTTGGCCCCTTGGATCAGCCCCAGCATTTT
CSASLGPLDQPQHF
>TRBJ2-3|TRBV29-1|NA|NA
TGCAGCGTTCAGCAGGACGGGACAGATACGCAGTATTTT
CSVQQDGTDTQYF
>TRBJ1-3|TRBV3-1|NA|NA
TGTGCCAGCAGCCCGGCGGTACAGACGAACACCATATATTTT
CASSPAVQTNTIYF
>TRBJ2-1|TRBV7-9|NA|NA
TGTGCCAGCAGCCAAGAGGTTGAGCAGTTCTTC
CASSQEVEQFF
>TRBJ2-3|TRBV9|NA|TRBD1
TGTGCCAGCAGCGGAGGGACAGCTCCTAGCACAGATACGCAGTATTTT
CASSGGTAPSTDTQYF
>TRBJ2-7|TRBV4-1|NA|TRBD2
TGCGCCAGCAGCCGGCTAGCGGGAGGGTTCGACGAGCAGTACTTC
CASSRLAGGFDEQYF
>TRBJ2-2|TRBV29-1|NA|NA
TGCAGCGTTACTTTCGGGGTCGGGGAGCTGTTTTTT
CSVTFGVGELFF
>TRBJ2-3|TRBV7-3|NA|NA
TGTGCCAGCAGCAAGGACCCATCGGATACGCAGTATTTT
CASSKDPSDTQYF
>TRBJ2-1|TRBV6-8|NA|NA
TGTGCCAGCAGTCCGACTAGTTACTGTGAGCAGTTCTTC
CASSPTSYCEQFF
>TRBJ2-7|TRBV20-1|NA|NA
TGCAGTGCCCTGACACTTTACGAGCAGTACTTC
CSALTLYEQYF
>TRBJ1-2|TRBV5-6|NA|NA
TGTGCCAGCAGCTTGAGGGGCGGGGAGCTAGGCTATGGCTACACCTTC
CASSLRGGELGYGYTF
>TRBJ2-1|TRBV29-1|NA|NA
TGCAGCGTCGCCTACAGGGATGAGCAGTTCTTC
CSVAYRDEQFF
>TRBJ2-7|TRBV25-1|NA|TRBD2
TGTGCCAGCAGTGCGGGAGGTAACTACGAGCAGTACTTC
CASSAGGNYEQYF
>TRBJ2-1|TRBV14|NA|NA
TGTGCCAGCAGCCAAGATAAAGGGGCGAACTCCTACAATGAGCAGTTCTTC
CASSQDKGANSYNEQFF
>TRBJ1-4|TRBV6-1|NA|TRBD1
TGTGCCAGCAGCGACCCAGGGACAGGGGATGAAAAACTGTTTTTT
CASSDPGTGDEKLFF
>TRBJ2-6|TRBV29-1|NA|NA
TGCAGCTCTCCGGGACGGAACTCTGGGGCCAACGTCCTGACTTTC
CSSPGRNSGANVLTF
>TRBJ1-2|TRBV18|NA|NA
NA
CASSPAPQGATPSYGYTF
>TRBJ2-2|TRBV11-2|NA|TRBD1
TGTGCCAGCAGCTATGGGACAGACACCGGGGAGCTGTTTTTT
CASSYGTDTGELFF
>TRBJ2-2|TRBV29-1|NA|NA
TGCAGCGTACTAGGACAACCGAACACCGGGGAGCTGTTTTTT
CSVLGQPNTGELFF
>TRBJ1-5|TRBV6-2/TRBV6-3|NA|TRBD1
TGTGCCAGCAGTTACTCCGGACAGGGGGCTCGTCATCAGCCCCAGCATTTT
CASSYSGQGARHQPQHF